The T cell receptor beta chain under discussion was sequenced for a study of blood T cell repertoires in COVID-19. On the study more broadly: There were acute and convalescent COVID-19 samples, and they came from the United States, Italy and Spain. Nucleic acid was either cDNA or gDNA, and it came from T cells, B-cell-depleted T cells, or PBMCs.

Followed over time, Seattle patients had been enrolled while infection was active. The germline gives CDR1 LGHNA, CDR2 YNFKEQ. The CDR3 has 16 residues. The V and J ends lost 0 bases and 2 bases respectively, with 13 bases between them. Study processing details: Amplification from reference gene primers served as the basis for estimated nucleated cell counts. Clones were read by immunoSEQ multiplex PCR, and TCRdb kept only the in-frame ones, dropping some. D and trimming were read from the DNA, whereas the V and J calls and clone size are those reported in that table. Of more than 75,000 clones in the sample, 70% to 90% were seen once.

This TCR was sampled from a man aged 50 to 60 with COVID-19, enrolled during active disease. The rearrangement joins TRBV4-2 to TRBJ2-5, with D possibly being TRBD2 (6 bases). The sequenced sample consisted of peripheral blood. The CDR3 bases are TGTGCCAGCAGCCAAGAAGGAAGCAGCGGGCAAGAGACCCAGTACTTC. Its protein is CASSQEGSSGQETQYF.